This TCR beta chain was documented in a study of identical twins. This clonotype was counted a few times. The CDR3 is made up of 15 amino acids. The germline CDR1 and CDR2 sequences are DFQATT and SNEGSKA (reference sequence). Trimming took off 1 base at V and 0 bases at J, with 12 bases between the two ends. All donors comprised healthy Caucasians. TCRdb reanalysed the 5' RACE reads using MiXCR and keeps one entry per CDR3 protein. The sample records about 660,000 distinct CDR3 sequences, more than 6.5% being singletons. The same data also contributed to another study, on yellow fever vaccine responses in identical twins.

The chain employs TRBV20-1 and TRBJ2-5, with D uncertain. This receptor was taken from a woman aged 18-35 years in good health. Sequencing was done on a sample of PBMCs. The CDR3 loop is CSARVARANQETQYF. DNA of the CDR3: TGCAGTGCTAGAGTTGCCCGGGCTAACCAAGAGACCCAGTACTTC.